This TCR beta chain was identified in a study of T cells after yellow fever vaccination. Study overall: Low-cell-number fractions were prepared with SMART-Seq v4 Ultra Low Input.

This CDR3 has 16 amino acids. Losses at the gene ends were 7 bases for V and 8 bases for J; bases not matched to a gene: 13. CDR1 and CDR2 (germline): SGHTA, FQGNSA. This clonotype has at least ten counts. Its antigen remains unknown. Via MiXCR, TCRdb re-called the 5' RACE reads, giving one row per CDR3 protein. The table has 110,000 to 150,000 distinct CDR3 sequences, 6.6% seen once. Study conclusions and caveats: A weaker but faster secondary response was observed, peaking on day 5 versus 15. Post-booster samples contained most primary-vaccination clones (just under 98% CD4, about 90% CD8).

The clonotype was recovered from a man aged 25 to 40 who received the YFV17D yellow fever vaccine. The rearrangement joins TRBV7-2 to TRBJ2-1; 11 bases fit TRBD2. The sequencing here drew on CD4+ T cells sorted from PBMCs, taken 10 days after the yellow fever booster vaccination. CDR3: CASIRKGTSGFDEQFF. CDR3 coding DNA: TGTGCCAGCATCAGAAAAGGGACTAGCGGTTTCGATGAGCAGTTCTTC. The whole variable domain, remainder taken from reference TRBV7-2 and TRBJ2-1, is GAGVSQSPSNKVTEKGKDVELRCDPISGHTALYWYRQSLGQGLEFLIYFQGNSAPDKSGLPSDRFSAERTGGSVSTLTIQRTQQEDSAVYLCASIRKGTSGFDEQFFGPGTRLTVL.